Shown below are 29 T cell receptor beta chains from a single sample sequenced in a study of cytomegalovirus exposure and HLA in healthy donors. The study ran its PCR with 60 Vbeta and 13 Jbeta primers. The repertoire was sequenced with immunoSEQ multiplex PCR; TCRdb's copy has only in-frame clones and lacks some. The sample has about 180,000 clones, around four fifths seen once; the top ten hold roughly 1.5%. Material for sequencing was PBMCs. The receptors come from a man younger than 30 in good health and CMV-seronegative.

The gene calls are TRBV14 and TRBJ1-1; D gene uncertain. The CDR3 sequence is 13 residues long. Germline loops: CDR1 SGHDN, CDR2 FVKESK. V gave up 2 bases and J gave up 7 bases, with 11 bases separating them. This CDR3 reads CASSQYLNGEAFF. The CDR3, as DNA: TGTGCCAGCAGCCAATACTTAAACGGTGAAGCTTTCTTT. Variable domain in full (rest from reference TRBV14 and TRBJ1-1): EAGVTQFPSHSVIEKGQTVTLRCDPISGHDNLYWYRRVMGKEIKFLLHFVKESKQDESGMPNNRFLAERTGGTYSTLKVQPAELEDSGVYFCASSQYLNGEAFFGQGTRLTVV.

This sequence joins TRBV18 and TRBJ2-7; 10 bases line up with TRBD1. This CDR3 is built from 15 residues. After removal of 2 bases from V and 6 bases from J, the junction contained 7 bases not matched to a gene. In germline, CDR1 is KGHSH, CDR2 LQKENI. The chain's CDR3 is CASSPAGTGASEQYF. CDR3 coding DNA: TGTGCCAGCTCACCAGCCGGGACAGGGGCGAGCGAGCAGTACTTC.

This clone was counted once. The chain uses TRBV19 and TRBJ1-6; 9 nucleotides match TRBD1. V shed 7 bases and J 9 bases; nucleotides not matched to a gene: 7. There are 14 residues in the CDR3. CDR1 is LNHDA, CDR2 SQIVND, per germline (reference sequence). Here the CDR3 reads CASNTGTGSSPLHF. In DNA form, the CDR3 reads TGTGCCAGTAATACCGGGACAGGGTCTTCACCCCTCCACTTT.

The chain links TRBV27 to TRBJ1-1, with 8 bases lining up with TRBD1. From germline, CDR1 is MNHEY and CDR2 SMNVEV (reference sequence). The CDR3 extends over 13 amino acids. After removal of 6 bases from V and 7 bases from J, the junction contained 7 bases not matched to a gene. CDR3 nucleotide sequence: TGTGCCAGCAGCCTCCAGGGACAGGTTGAAGCTTTCTTT. Translating gives CASSLQGQVEAFF.

The chain couples TRBV5-1 to TRBJ1-6; D is possibly TRBD1 (6 bases). The CDR3 is 14 amino acids. Germline assignment: CDR1 SGHRS and CDR2 YFSETQ. The germline V and J ends were trimmed by 4 bases and 10 bases, with 15 bases remaining between them. CDR3 sequence (DNA): TGCGCCAGCAGCCCTGGGGGGGCTGAGTCACCCCTCCACTTT. Translating it yields CASSPGGAESPLHF.

This clone was seen a handful of times. The V gene is TRBV30, the J gene TRBJ1-5; tentative D call: TRBD1 (6 bases). V was cut by 1 base and J by 4 bases, with 17 bases left in between. The germline CDR1 and CDR2 sequences are GTSNPN and SVGIG (reference sequence). The CDR3 sequence is 16 residues long. The CDR3 reads CAWSDRTVRMNQPQHF. Here the CDR3 DNA reads TGTGCCTGGAGTGATCGGACAGTTCGAATGAATCAGCCCCAGCATTTT.

This rearrangement joins TRBV5-1 to TRBJ2-7, with 9 nucleotides matching TRBD1. J was trimmed by 5 bases and V by 4 bases; bases with no gene match: 10. Looked up from germline, CDR1 is SGHRS and CDR2 is YFSETQ. The CDR3 spans 15 residues. Here the CDR3 reads CASSPGQGMRNEQYF. CDR3 DNA sequence: TGCGCCAGCAGCCCAGGACAGGGGATGCGGAACGAGCAGTACTTC.

This chain uses TRBV21-1 with TRBJ2-7; the tabulated D call, TRBD2, remains unverified against the DNA. TRBV21-1 counts as a pseudogene. The CDR3 sequence is 15 residues long. CDR3 DNA sequence: TGTGCCAGCAGCAAAATAGCGCCGAGCTCCTACGAGCAGTACTTC. It translates to CASSKIAPSSYEQYF.

The table lists this clone with a few counts. This chain uses TRBV2 with TRBJ2-3; TRBD1 matches 9 bases. The CDR3 runs 15 residues. Germline V lookup: CDR1 SNHLY, CDR2 FYNNEI. The junction had 4 bases not matched to a gene; V was cut back by 4 bases and J by 2 bases. The CDR3 nucleotides read TGTGCCAGCAGTGGGGGGACAGGGAACACAGATACGCAGTATTTT. Protein sequence: CASSGGTGNTDTQYF.

This chain joins TRBV5-6 and TRBJ2-1, with D possibly being TRBD2 (6 bases). Looked up from germline, CDR1 is SGHDT and CDR2 is YYEEEE. The length of the CDR3 is 14 residues. Trimming removed 1 base at V and 8 bases at J, with 13 bases between. The CDR3 loop is CASSLSSLAHEQFF. The CDR3 DNA reads as TGTGCCAGCAGCTTGTCGTCACTAGCCCATGAGCAGTTCTTC.

The CDR3 nucleotides read TGTGCCAGCAGCGTACACGCGGGGGGGCCTAGGAATGAGCAGTTCTTC. Protein: CASSVHAGGPRNEQFF. This chain uses TRBV9 with TRBJ2-1; 9 bases are a match to TRBD2. Per the germline V gene, CDR1 is SGDLS and CDR2 is YYNGEE. With V trimmed by 1 base and J by 7 bases, 9 bases remained unmatched. The CDR3 runs 16 residues.

The CDR3 spells CASSTGRGNTEAFF. CDR3 nucleotide sequence: TGTGCCAGCAGTACAGGGCGAGGGAACACTGAAGCTTTCTTT. The J gene is TRBJ1-1, the V gene TRBV5-6; TRBD1 might be the D (6 bases). V was trimmed by 5 bases and J by 1 base, leaving 12 bases between them. CDR1 and CDR2 from the germline V gene are SGHDT and YYEEEE. This CDR3 contains 14 residues.

The chain joins TRBV5-5 to TRBJ2-7, with D possibly being TRBD1 (6 bases). CDR1 and CDR2 from the germline V gene are SGHKS and YYEKEE (reference sequence). V was clipped by 1 base and J by 1 base, with 12 bases between them. The CDR3 is made up of 15 amino acids. The CDR3 spells CASSLWAGDSYEQYF. The CDR3 nucleotides are TGTGCCAGCAGCTTGTGGGCAGGGGATTCCTACGAGCAGTACTTC.

Points on this clone: At the DNA level, this CDR3 is encoded by other sequences in the same sample as well. The rearrangement joins TRBV18 to TRBJ2-7; TRBD1 agrees at 9 bases. V shed 3 bases, J shed 3 bases, and the junction held 3 bases outside the gene matches. There are 14 residues in the CDR3. Germline V gene sequence: CDR1 KGHSH, CDR2 LQKENI. The CDR3 bases are TGTGCCAGCTCACCGGGGACAGGGAGCTACGAGCAGTACTTC. This translates into CASSPGTGSYEQYF.

The chain employs TRBV7-2 and TRBJ2-7; D might be TRBD2 (5 bases). Germline loops: CDR1 SGHTA, CDR2 FQGNSA. This CDR3 is built from 14 residues. Trimming removed 2 bases from V and 2 bases from J, with 10 bases in between. CDR3 in amino acids: CASSLNSVPYEQYF. CDR3 DNA sequence: TGTGCCAGCAGCTTAAATAGCGTTCCCTACGAGCAGTACTTC.

The gene calls are TRBV27 and TRBJ1-1; 9 positions match TRBD1. V gave up 5 bases and J gave up 7 bases; unmatched junction bases: 5. Germline V gene sequence: CDR1 MNHEY, CDR2 SMNVEV (reference sequence). The CDR3 contains 13 residues. CDR3 region: CASSPQGAFEAFF. Here the CDR3 DNA reads TGTGCCAGCAGTCCACAGGGGGCCTTTGAAGCTTTCTTT.

The rearrangement joins TRBV6-5 to TRBJ1-3; 7 nucleotides align to TRBD1. CDR1 is MNHEY and CDR2 is SVGAGI in the germline V gene. V shed 6 bases and J 4 bases; nucleotides not matched to a gene: 9. The CDR3 extends over 15 amino acids. CDR3 nucleotides: TGTGCCAGCAGCTCATCAGGGGGGCCAGGAAACACCATATATTTT. Residues: CASSSSGGPGNTIYF.

This sequence joins TRBV2 and TRBJ1-1; 9 positions match TRBD1. V lost 6 bases, J lost 3 bases, and 5 bases stayed unmatched. The CDR3 extends over 14 amino acids. Germline V gives CDR1 SNHLY, CDR2 FYNNEI. The CDR3 DNA reads TGTGCCAGCAGCTCCCGGACAGGGGACACTGAAGCTTTCTTT. It yields the protein CASSSRTGDTEAFF.

The chain has TRBV5-1 and TRBJ2-2; D is possibly TRBD2 (5 bases). Germline CDR1 SGHRS, CDR2 YFSETQ. V lost 6 bases and J 6 bases, leaving 18 bases between the germline ends. The CDR3 is 15 residues long. This CDR3 reads CASNDHLDGAGELFF. The CDR3, as DNA: TGCGCCAGCAACGACCACCTAGACGGGGCCGGGGAGCTGTTTTTT.

The chain couples TRBV28 to TRBJ2-3, with a possible D match to TRBD2 (5 bases). The CDR3 has 17 residues. The germline V and J ends were trimmed by 2 bases and 2 bases, with 17 bases remaining between them. Germline V gene data show CDR1 as MDHEN and CDR2 as SYDVKM. The CDR3 DNA reads as TGTGCCAGCAGTTTAGTCGGGATGACTACGAACACAGATACGCAGTATTTT. Amino acids: CASSLVGMTTNTDTQYF.

This chain joins TRBV5-4 and TRBJ2-5, with unresolved D. The CDR3 is made up of 13 amino acids. CDR1 and CDR2 (germline): SGHNT, YYREEE (reference sequence). V was trimmed by 0 bases and J by 14 bases, leaving 17 bases between them. CDR3 sequence reads: CASSLGAALELYF. CDR3 coding DNA: TGTGCCAGCAGCTTGGGGGCCGCGCTTGAGCTTTACTTC. Variable domain in full (rest from reference TRBV5-4 and TRBJ2-5): ETGVTQSPTHLIKTRGQQVTLRCSSQSGHNTVSWYQQALGQGPQFIFQYYREEENGRGNFPPRFSGLQFPNYSSELNVNALELDDSALYLCASSLGAALELYFGPGTRLLVL.

This sequence joins TRBV7-8 and TRBJ1-5, with a weak D call TRBD1 (6 bases). Germline V gene sequence: CDR1 SGHVS, CDR2 FQNEAQ. Trimming took off 4 bases at V and 7 bases at J, with 14 bases between the two ends. CDR3 size: 14 residues. The CDR3 protein is CASSSSGGRQPQHF. The CDR3 bases are TGTGCCAGCAGCTCTAGCGGGGGGCGGCAGCCCCAGCATTTT. Drawing the rest from reference TRBV7-8 and TRBJ1-5, the complete variable domain is GAGVSQSPRYKVAKRGQDVALRCDPISGHVSLFWYQQALGQGPEFLTYFQNEAQLDKSGLPSDRFFAERPEGSVSTLKIQRTQQEDSAVYLCASSSSGGRQPQHFGDGTRLSIL.

The J gene is TRBJ1-5, the V gene TRBV18, with D uncertain. Trimming removed 6 bases at V and 1 base at J, with 10 bases between. CDR1 KGHSH and CDR2 LQKENI come from the germline V gene. The CDR3 extends over 14 amino acids. This chain's CDR3 is CASSDQASNQPQHF. DNA for the CDR3: TGTGCCAGCTCCGATCAGGCGAGCAATCAGCCCCAGCATTTT.

V usage is TRBV28 and J usage is TRBJ1-1, with D uncertain. This CDR3 has 13 residues. Germline V CDR1 and CDR2: MDHEN, SYDVKM. V lost 4 bases and J 1 base, leaving 7 bases between the germline ends. The CDR3 sequence is CASSYLGNTEAFF. In DNA form, the CDR3 reads TGTGCCAGCAGTTATCTCGGGAACACTGAAGCTTTCTTT.

This chain links TRBV4-3 with TRBJ2-7; tentatively, D is TRBD2 (6 bases). V was pared by 3 bases and J by 0 bases, with 6 bases between. The CDR3 runs 13 residues. CDR1 LGHNA and CDR2 YSLEER come from the germline V gene. CDR3 sequence: CASSQDYSYEQYF. The CDR3 DNA is TGCGCCAGCAGCCAGGACTACTCCTACGAGCAGTACTTC.

The rearrangement links TRBV19 to TRBJ1-1, with D uncertain. V shed 6 bases and J shed 0 bases, with 11 bases lying between them. CDR1 is LNHDA and CDR2 is SQIVND in the germline V gene (reference sequence). CDR3 length: 14 residues. CDR3 protein: CASSRMEMNTEAFF. CDR3 DNA: TGTGCCAGTAGCCGGATGGAGATGAACACTGAAGCTTTCTTT.

The V gene is TRBV2, the J gene TRBJ2-1, with 9 bases matching TRBD1. Germline CDR1 and CDR2: SNHLY and FYNNEI. The ends lost 3 bases at V and 1 base at J; junction bases unmatched: 1. This CDR3 has 15 amino acids. For the CDR3, the DNA is TGTGCCAGCAGTGAGACAGGGGGTTCCTACAATGAGCAGTTCTTC. Its translation: CASSETGGSYNEQFF.

J is TRBJ1-2 and V is TRBV30; D is perhaps TRBD1 (5 bases). The V end lost 5 bases, the J end lost 8 bases, and 18 bases lay between the germline ends. Per germline, CDR1 GTSNPN and CDR2 SVGIG (reference sequence). CDR3 length equals 13 residues. The CDR3 bases are TGTGCCTGGGAGTGGGGGGGAACTAGGGGCTACACCTTC. This sequence encodes CAWEWGGTRGYTF.

The chain uses TRBV7-9 and TRBJ2-7; TRBD1 matches at 8 bases. CDR3 size: 12 residues. V shed 5 bases, J shed 12 bases, and the junction held 9 bases outside the gene matches. Germline CDR1 SEHNR, CDR2 FQNEAQ (reference sequence). The CDR3 protein is CASSRLDRGAYF. In DNA, the CDR3 is TGTGCCAGCAGCCGCCTCGACAGGGGTGCGTACTTC.